This TCR beta chain was retrieved from a study of identical twins. Study findings and constraints: Twins shared out-of-frame alpha sequences with excess low generation probability. For cord blood, abundant beta clonotypes had fewer insertions, unlike memory repertoires, which showed none.

One entry per CDR3 protein results from TCRdb running MiXCR on the 5' RACE reads. The sample has fewer than 550,000 distinct CDR3 sequences; about 16% are singletons. Many counts were recorded for this clonotype. Its cognate antigen is unknown. CDR3 length equals 14 residues. Germline CDR1 and CDR2: SGHVS and FNYEAQ. Trimming removed 4 bases at V and 5 bases at J, with 13 bases between. This same sample was also part of a study on yellow fever vaccine responses in identical twins.

The receptor comes from a woman younger than 30 in good health. The material sequenced was CD4+ T cells sorted from blood. The gene calls are TRBV7-6 and TRBJ2-3; a possible D gene is TRBD2 (5 bases). The CDR3 coding sequence is TGTGCCAGCAGCTCTCGGACTGGGAGAGATACGCAGTATTTT. Protein: CASSSRTGRDTQYF.